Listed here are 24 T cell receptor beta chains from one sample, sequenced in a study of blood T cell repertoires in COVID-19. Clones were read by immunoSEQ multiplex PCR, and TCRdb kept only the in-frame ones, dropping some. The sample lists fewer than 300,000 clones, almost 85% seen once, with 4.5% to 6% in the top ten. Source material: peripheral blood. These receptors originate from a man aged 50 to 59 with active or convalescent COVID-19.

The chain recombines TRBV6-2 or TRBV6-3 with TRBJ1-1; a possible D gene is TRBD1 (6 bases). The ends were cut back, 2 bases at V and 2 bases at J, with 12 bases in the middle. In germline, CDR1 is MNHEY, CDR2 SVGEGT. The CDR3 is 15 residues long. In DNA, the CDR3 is TGTGCCAGCAGTTACCCCAGGGGATTTAACACTGAAGCTTTCTTT. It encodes CASSYPRGFNTEAFF.

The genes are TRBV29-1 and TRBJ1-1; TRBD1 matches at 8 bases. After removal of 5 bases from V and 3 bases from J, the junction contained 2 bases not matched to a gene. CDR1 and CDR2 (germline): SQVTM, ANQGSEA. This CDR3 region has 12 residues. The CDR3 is CSVQQGDTEAFF. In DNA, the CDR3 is TGCAGCGTTCAACAGGGGGACACTGAAGCTTTCTTT.

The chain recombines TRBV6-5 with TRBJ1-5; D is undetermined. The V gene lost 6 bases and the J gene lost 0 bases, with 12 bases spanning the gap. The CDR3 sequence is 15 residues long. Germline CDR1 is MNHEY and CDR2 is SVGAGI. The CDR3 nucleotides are TGTGCCAGCAGGCTCGGCGGTGGTAGCAATCAGCCCCAGCATTTT. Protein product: CASRLGGGSNQPQHF.

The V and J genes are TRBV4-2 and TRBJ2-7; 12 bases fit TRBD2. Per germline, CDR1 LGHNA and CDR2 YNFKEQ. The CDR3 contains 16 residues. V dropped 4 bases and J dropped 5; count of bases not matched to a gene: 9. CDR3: CASSRRTSGMEDEQYF. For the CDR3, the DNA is TGTGCCAGCAGCCGCAGGACTAGCGGGATGGAAGACGAGCAGTACTTC.

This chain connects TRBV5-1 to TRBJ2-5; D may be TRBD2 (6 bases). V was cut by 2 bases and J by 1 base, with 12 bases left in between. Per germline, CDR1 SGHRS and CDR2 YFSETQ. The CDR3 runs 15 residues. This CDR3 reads CASSFSSARQETQYF. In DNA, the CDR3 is TGCGCCAGCAGCTTTTCTAGCGCCCGCCAAGAGACCCAGTACTTC. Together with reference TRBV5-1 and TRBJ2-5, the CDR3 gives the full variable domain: KAGVTQTPRYLIKTRGQQVTLSCSPISGHRSVSWYQQTPGQGLQFLFEYFSETQRNKGNFPGRFSGRQFSNSRSEMNVSTLELGDSALYLCASSFSSARQETQYFGPGTRLLVL.

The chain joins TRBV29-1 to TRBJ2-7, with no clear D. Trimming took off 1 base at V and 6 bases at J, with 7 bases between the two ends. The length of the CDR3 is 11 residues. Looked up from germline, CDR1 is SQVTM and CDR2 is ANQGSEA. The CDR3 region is CSVEVRGEQYF. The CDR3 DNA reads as TGCAGCGTTGAAGTGAGAGGCGAGCAGTACTTC.

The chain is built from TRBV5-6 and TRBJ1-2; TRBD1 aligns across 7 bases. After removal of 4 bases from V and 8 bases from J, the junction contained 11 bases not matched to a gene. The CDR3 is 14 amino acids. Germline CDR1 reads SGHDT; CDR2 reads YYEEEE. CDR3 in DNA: TGTGCCAGCAGCCTGACAGGGCCCTCGGGGGGCTACACCTTC. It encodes CASSLTGPSGGYTF.

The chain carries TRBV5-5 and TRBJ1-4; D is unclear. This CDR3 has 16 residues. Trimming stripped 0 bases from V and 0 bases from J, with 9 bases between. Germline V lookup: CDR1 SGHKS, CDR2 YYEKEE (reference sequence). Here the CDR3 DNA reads TGTGCCAGCAGCTTGGTCGGGTGGGCAACTAATGAAAAACTGTTTTTT. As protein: CASSLVGWATNEKLFF.

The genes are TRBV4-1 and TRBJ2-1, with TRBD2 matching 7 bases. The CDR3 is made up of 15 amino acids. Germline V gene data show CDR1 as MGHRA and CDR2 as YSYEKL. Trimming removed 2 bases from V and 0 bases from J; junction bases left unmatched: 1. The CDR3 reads CASSQLADSYNEQFF. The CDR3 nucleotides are TGCGCCAGCAGCCAACTAGCGGACTCCTACAATGAGCAGTTCTTC.

This CDR3 reads CASSLVRQGEGYTF. The CDR3 nucleotides are TGTGCCAGCAGCTTAGTAAGGCAGGGTGAAGGCTACACCTTC. The chain has TRBV7-9 and TRBJ1-2, with D maybe TRBD1 (5 bases). Trimming removed 1 base at V and 8 bases at J, with 14 bases between. Germline V gene data show CDR1 as SEHNR and CDR2 as FQNEAQ (reference sequence). CDR3 length: 14 residues.

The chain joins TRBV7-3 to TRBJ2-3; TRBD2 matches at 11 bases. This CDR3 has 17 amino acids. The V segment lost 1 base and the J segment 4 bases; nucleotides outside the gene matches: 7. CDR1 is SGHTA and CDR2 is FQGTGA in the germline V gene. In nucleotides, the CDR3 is TGTGCCAGCAGCTTAAGGGCGGGGACTAGCGGCGCAGATACGCAGTATTTT. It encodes CASSLRAGTSGADTQYF. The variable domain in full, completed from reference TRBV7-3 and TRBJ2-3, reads GAGVSQTPSNKVTEKGKYVELRCDPISGHTALYWYRQSLGQGPEFLIYFQGTGAADDSGLPNDRFFAVRPEGSVSTLKIQRTERGDSAVYLCASSLRAGTSGADTQYFGPGTRLTVL.

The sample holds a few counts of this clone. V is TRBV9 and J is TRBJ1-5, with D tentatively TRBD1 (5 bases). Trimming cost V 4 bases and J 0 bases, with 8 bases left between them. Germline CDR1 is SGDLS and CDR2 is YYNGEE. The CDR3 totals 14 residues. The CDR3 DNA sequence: TGTGCCAGCAGCCCCGGACATAGCAATCAGCCCCAGCATTTT. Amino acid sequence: CASSPGHSNQPQHF.

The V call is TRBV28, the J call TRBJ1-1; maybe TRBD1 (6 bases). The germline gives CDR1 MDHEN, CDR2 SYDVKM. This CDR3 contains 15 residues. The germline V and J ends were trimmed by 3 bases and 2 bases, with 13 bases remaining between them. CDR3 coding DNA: TGTGCCAGCAGTTTCACGGACAGCATTAACACTGAAGCTTTCTTT. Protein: CASSFTDSINTEAFF.

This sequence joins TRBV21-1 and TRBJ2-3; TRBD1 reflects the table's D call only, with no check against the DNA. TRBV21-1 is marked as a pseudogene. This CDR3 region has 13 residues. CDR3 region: CASTGGSTDTQYF. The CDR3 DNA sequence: TGTGCCAGCACAGGGGGAAGCACAGATACGCAGTATTTT.

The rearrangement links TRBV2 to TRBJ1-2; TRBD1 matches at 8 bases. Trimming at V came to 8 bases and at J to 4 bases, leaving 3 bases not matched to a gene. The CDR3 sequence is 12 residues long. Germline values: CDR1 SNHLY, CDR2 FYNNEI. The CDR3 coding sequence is TGTGCCAGCTCGGGACAGGTCTATGGCTACACCTTC. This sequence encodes CASSGQVYGYTF.

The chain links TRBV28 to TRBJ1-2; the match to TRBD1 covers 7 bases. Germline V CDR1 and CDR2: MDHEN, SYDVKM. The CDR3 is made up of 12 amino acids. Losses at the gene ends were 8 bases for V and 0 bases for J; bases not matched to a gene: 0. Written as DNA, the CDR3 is TGTGCCAGCCAGGGGGCTAACTATGGCTACACCTTC. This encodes CASQGANYGYTF.

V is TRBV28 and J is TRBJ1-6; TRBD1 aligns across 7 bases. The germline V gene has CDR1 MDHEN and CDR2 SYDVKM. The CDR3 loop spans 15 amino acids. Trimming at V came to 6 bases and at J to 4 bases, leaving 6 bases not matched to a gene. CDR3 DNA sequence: TGTGCCAGCAGGGATGACAGGGAGTATAATTCACCCCTCCACTTT. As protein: CASRDDREYNSPLHF.

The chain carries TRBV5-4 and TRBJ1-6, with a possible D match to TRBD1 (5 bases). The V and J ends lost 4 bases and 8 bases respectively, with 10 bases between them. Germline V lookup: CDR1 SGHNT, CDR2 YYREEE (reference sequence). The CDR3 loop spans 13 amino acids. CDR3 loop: CASSTDRYSPLHF. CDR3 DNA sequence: TGTGCCAGCAGCACCGACAGATATTCACCCCTCCACTTT.

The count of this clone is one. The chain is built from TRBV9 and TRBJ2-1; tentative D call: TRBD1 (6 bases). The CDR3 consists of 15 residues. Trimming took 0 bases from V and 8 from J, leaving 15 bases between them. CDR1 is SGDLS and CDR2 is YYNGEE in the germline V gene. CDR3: CASSVAPDRFDEQFF. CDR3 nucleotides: TGTGCCAGCAGCGTAGCCCCCGACAGGTTTGATGAGCAGTTCTTC.

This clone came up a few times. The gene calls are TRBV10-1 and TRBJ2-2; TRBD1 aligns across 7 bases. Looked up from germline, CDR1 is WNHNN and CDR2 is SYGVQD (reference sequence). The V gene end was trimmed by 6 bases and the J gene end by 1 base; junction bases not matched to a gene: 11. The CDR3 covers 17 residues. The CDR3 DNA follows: TGCGCCAGCAGCAACCCGGGGCAGGGGGAGAACACCGGGGAGCTGTTTTTT. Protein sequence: CASSNPGQGENTGELFF.

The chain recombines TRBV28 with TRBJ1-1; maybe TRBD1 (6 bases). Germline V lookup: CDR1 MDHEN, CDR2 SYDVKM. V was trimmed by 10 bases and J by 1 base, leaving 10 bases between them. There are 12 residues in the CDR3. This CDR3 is CATWGRNTEAFF. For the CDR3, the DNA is TGTGCCACTTGGGGGCGGAACACTGAAGCTTTCTTT.

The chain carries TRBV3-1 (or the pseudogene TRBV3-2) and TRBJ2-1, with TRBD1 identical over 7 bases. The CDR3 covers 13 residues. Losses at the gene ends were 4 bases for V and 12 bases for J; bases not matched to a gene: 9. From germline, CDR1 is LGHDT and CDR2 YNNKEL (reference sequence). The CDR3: CASSPLRGGGQFF. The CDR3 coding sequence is TGTGCCAGCAGCCCCCTGCGAGGGGGCGGGCAGTTCTTC.

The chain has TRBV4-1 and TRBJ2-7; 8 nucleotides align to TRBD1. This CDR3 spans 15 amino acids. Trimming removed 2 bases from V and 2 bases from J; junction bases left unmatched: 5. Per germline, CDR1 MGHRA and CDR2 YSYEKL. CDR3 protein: CASSQLGTGTYEQYF. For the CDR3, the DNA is TGCGCCAGCAGCCAATTAGGGACAGGAACCTACGAGCAGTACTTC.

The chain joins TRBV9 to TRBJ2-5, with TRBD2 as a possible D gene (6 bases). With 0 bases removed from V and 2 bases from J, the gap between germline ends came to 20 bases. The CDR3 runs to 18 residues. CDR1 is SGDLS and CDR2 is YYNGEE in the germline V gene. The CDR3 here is CASSVGGLGGSGQETQYF. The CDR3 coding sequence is TGTGCCAGCAGCGTAGGAGGCTTGGGAGGTTCGGGGCAAGAGACCCAGTACTTC.